This T cell receptor (beta chain) was sequenced during a study of cytomegalovirus exposure and HLA in healthy donors. Study-wide results and limits: In a later analysis, TCR association rates varied by HLA locus: DRB1 most, HLA-C fewest.

In its sample, this clone was seen a few times. Its antigen remains unidentified. The sample has other DNA sequences that encode this CDR3 too. Germline CDR1 SGHRS, CDR2 YFSETQ. The CDR3 runs to 14 residues. The J segment lost 2 bases and the V segment lost 3 bases, leaving 3 bases of the junction unmatched. 13 Jbeta primers and 60 Vbeta primers were used for the PCR. The protocol was immunoSEQ multiplex PCR, while the TCRdb copy is restricted to in-frame clones and leaves out a portion. The profile shows some 150,000 clones, roughly 80% of them singletons. The gene calls are TRBV5-1 and TRBJ1-1; the match to TRBD1 covers 8 bases. The receptor was derived from a man younger than 40 in good health and CMV-seropositive. Specimen: PBMCs. The CDR3 DNA reads as TGCGCCAGCAGCTCGGGGACAGGAAACACTGAAGCTTTCTTT. Its protein is CASSSGTGNTEAFF.